The clone carrying this TCR beta chain came up once. Its target is not known. This entry comes from a study of cytomegalovirus exposure and HLA in healthy donors. Regarding the study as a whole: On later analysis, the bulk of CMV-associated TCR beta chains appeared to be HLA-restricted. Researchers counted 150 to 200 TCR beta chains as cytomegalovirus-associated. With DRB1 most and HLA-C fewest, TCR association rates differed between HLA loci in a later analysis.

As for the donors, each was a healthy bone marrow donor. With 60 Vbeta and 13 Jbeta primers, the PCR was carried out. Data came from immunoSEQ multiplex PCR; TCRdb stores just in-frame clones and leaves some out. This sample yields over 150,000 clones, of which roughly 79% are seen a single time; about 12% belongs to the top ten. The CDR3 length is 13 residues. Germline-derived CDR1 and CDR2 are LGHNA and YNFKEQ. V shed 2 bases and J shed 2 bases, with 6 bases lying between them. Sequenced input: PBMCs. The V and J genes are TRBV4-2 and TRBJ1-2; no clear D. This receptor was obtained from a woman aged 45-60 years in good health and CMV-seronegative. This chain's CDR3 is CASSQSGNYGYTF. The CDR3, as DNA: TGTGCCAGCAGCCAATCCGGGAACTATGGCTACACCTTC.